These 5 T cell receptor beta chains were sequenced from one sample in a study of molecular identifiers for immune sequencing clone quantification. Using its own MiXCR run on the PCR reads, TCRdb lists one record per CDR3 protein. The profile shows around 470,000 distinct CDR3 sequences, about 22% of them singletons. The sequenced sample consisted of naive CD8+ T cells from blood, with Jurkat cell RNA spiked in. Subset of the sample: FACS-sorted CD8+CD4-CCR7+CD45RA+ naive T cells. These receptors were taken from a human donor in good health. Some libraries in this study had Jurkat cell RNA spiked in.

To note about this clonotype: One end of the junction does not line up with germline, which may come from a read error. This chain links TRBV12-3 or TRBV12-4 with TRBJ2-6, with 8 nucleotides matching TRBD1. There are 15 residues in the CDR3. CDR3 residues: CASSRQGFGANALTF. DNA for the CDR3: TGTGCCAGCAGTCGACAGGGGTTTGGGGCCAACGCCCTGACTTTC.

Regarding this clonotype: Just one base apart from a much larger clone, this may be a read error. The chain links TRBV2 to TRBJ1-1; D is undetermined. From germline, CDR1 is SNHLY and CDR2 FYNNEI. V was trimmed by 9 bases and J by 8 bases, leaving 10 bases between them. CDR3 length: 10 amino acids. The CDR3 sequence: CARVELEAFF. The CDR3 bases are TGTGCCAGGGTAGAGCTGGAAGCTTTCTTT.

V is TRBV7-9 and J is TRBJ1-2; D gene uncertain. The ends were cut back, 3 bases at V and 4 bases at J, with 9 bases in the middle. Germline values: CDR1 SEHNR, CDR2 FQNEAQ (reference sequence). This CDR3 comprises 13 residues. The CDR3 sequence: CASSFLGPYGYTF. The CDR3 bases are TGTGCCAGCAGCTTTCTGGGTCCCTATGGCTACACCTTC.

J is TRBJ2-2 and V is TRBV19; D not resolved. Germline CDR1 reads LNHDA; CDR2 reads SQIVND (reference sequence). The CDR3 loop spans 15 amino acids. The V end was cut by 0 bases, the J end by 4 bases, with 9 bases between. CDR3 coding DNA: TGTGCCAGTAGTATAGATCAACGTGGCACCGGGGAGCTGTTTTTT. Translation: CASSIDQRGTGELFF.

The V call is TRBV19, the J call TRBJ2-7, with 12 bases matching TRBD2. The V segment lost 5 bases and the J segment 6 bases; nucleotides outside the gene matches: 8. The CDR3 length is 15 residues. The germline V gene encodes CDR1 LNHDA and CDR2 SQIVND (reference sequence). DNA of the CDR3: TGTGCCAGTAGTCGGGCTAGCGGGGGGGCCGGCGAGCAGTACTTC. Translation: CASSRASGGAGEQYF.